Shown below are 25 T cell receptor beta chains from a single sample sequenced in a study of blood T cell repertoires in COVID-19. Some clones are missing from TCRdb's copy, which holds only in-frame ones; the method was immunoSEQ multiplex PCR. The repertoire holds under 300,000 clones, roughly 90% seen once, with around 0.9% in the top ten. Sequenced input: PBMCs or T cells enriched from blood (not recorded which). Source of these receptors: a woman aged 25 to 39 who had recovered from COVID-19.

The rearrangement links TRBV29-1 to TRBJ1-2; 8 nucleotides line up with TRBD1. The V and J ends lost 3 bases and 3 bases, in that order; junction bases with no gene match: 9. Looked up from germline, CDR1 is SQVTM and CDR2 is ANQGSEA. This CDR3 has 15 residues. The CDR3 DNA follows: TGCAGCGTTGATCCTTTGAGACAGGGGTACTATGGCTACACCTTC. It codes for CSVDPLRQGYYGYTF.

In this sample, this clone turned up once. This rearrangement joins TRBV6-5 to TRBJ1-3; D is undetermined. This CDR3 region has 14 residues. The germline V gene encodes CDR1 MNHEY and CDR2 SVGAGI. V gave up 3 bases and J gave up 3 bases, with 9 bases separating them. CDR3 protein: CASSYQGSGNTIYF. CDR3 in DNA: TGTGCCAGCAGTTATCAAGGGAGTGGAAACACCATATATTTT.

The chain is built from TRBV7-9 and TRBJ2-7; D perhaps matches TRBD2 (6 bases). V lost 7 bases, J lost 5 bases, and 21 bases lay in between. CDR1 is SEHNR and CDR2 is FQNEAQ in the germline V gene (reference sequence). There are 15 residues in the CDR3. In nucleotides, the CDR3 is TGTGCCAGCACTCTCCGGGCGGGGAAAGGGGACGAGCAGTACTTC. It specifies CASTLRAGKGDEQYF.

The chain employs TRBV11-3 and TRBJ1-2; D is perhaps TRBD1 (5 bases). The length of the CDR3 is 12 residues. Germline values: CDR1 SGHNT, CDR2 YENEEA. V was cut by 3 bases and J by 8 bases, with 10 bases left in between. The CDR3 loop reads CASSFMGGGYTF. As DNA, the CDR3 is TGTGCCAGCAGCTTCATGGGGGGAGGCTACACCTTC. Full variable domain (outside the CDR3, taken from reference TRBV11-3 and TRBJ1-2): EAGVVQSPRYKIIEKKQPVAFWCNPISGHNTLYWYLQNLGQGPELLIRYENEEAVDDSQLPKDRFSAERLKGVDSTLKIQPAELGDSAVYLCASSFMGGGYTFGSGTRLTVV.

The chain joins TRBV5-1 to TRBJ2-1; D ambiguous. CDR1 and CDR2 from the germline V gene are SGHRS and YFSETQ. CDR3 size: 17 residues. V was clipped by 2 bases and J by 0 bases, with 15 bases between them. In DNA form, the CDR3 reads TGCGCCAGCAGCTTCCTGGTCCATAGGAGCTCCTACAATGAGCAGTTCTTC. Translating gives CASSFLVHRSSYNEQFF. The variable domain in full, with the rest retrieved from reference TRBV5-1 and TRBJ2-1, is KAGVTQTPRYLIKTRGQQVTLSCSPISGHRSVSWYQQTPGQGLQFLFEYFSETQRNKGNFPGRFSGRQFSNSRSEMNVSTLELGDSALYLCASSFLVHRSSYNEQFFGPGTRLTVL.

The chain uses TRBV11-3 and TRBJ2-5; unclear D gene. Germline lookup yields CDR1 SGHNT and CDR2 YENEEA. Trimming pared 1 base from V and 1 base from J, leaving 7 bases between. This CDR3 has 14 residues. The DNA for the CDR3 is TGTGCCAGCAGCTTAGTTACTACCCAAGAGACCCAGTACTTC. This gives the protein CASSLVTTQETQYF.

The chain links TRBV6-1 to TRBJ2-5; the D gene is possibly TRBD1 (6 bases). Trimming took 1 base from V and 6 from J, leaving 15 bases between them. Germline V gene data show CDR1 as MNHNS and CDR2 as SASEGT. This CDR3 spans 15 amino acids. The CDR3 DNA is TGTGCCAGCAGTGAAGAGTGGTGGACAGCCCAGACCCAGTACTTC. It encodes CASSEEWWTAQTQYF.

The rearrangement joins TRBV9 to TRBJ2-3; 8 bases line up with TRBD2. The germline V gene has CDR1 SGDLS and CDR2 YYNGEE. J was trimmed by 7 bases and V by 3 bases; bases with no gene match: 19. This CDR3 has 18 residues. The DNA of the CDR3 is TGTGCCAGCAGCGCGGGGGGGGCCCCGAGGGGTGCACAATATACGCAGTATTTT. Residues: CASSAGGAPRGAQYTQYF.

The chain uses TRBV30 and TRBJ1-2; 7 bases are shared with TRBD1. Germline V gives CDR1 GTSNPN, CDR2 SVGIG (reference sequence). The CDR3 has 16 amino acids. Trimming cost V 5 bases and J 3 bases; bases outside gene matches: 15. CDR3 in DNA: TGTGCCTGGGAGGGACAGTCGGAAGCTGGGGACTATGGCTACACCTTC. It specifies CAWEGQSEAGDYGYTF.

V gene TRBV28 combines with J gene TRBJ2-1, with a weak D call TRBD2 (5 bases). The V end lost 3 bases, the J end lost 5 bases, and 11 bases lay between the germline ends. The CDR3 loop spans 14 amino acids. Germline V lookup: CDR1 MDHEN, CDR2 SYDVKM. CDR3 residues: CASSFVGRDNEQFF. The CDR3 DNA reads TGTGCCAGCAGTTTCGTCGGGCGGGACAATGAGCAGTTCTTC.

For the CDR3, the DNA is TGTGCCAGCAGTTTAACTAGCGGGGGTCCCTACGAGCAGTACTTC. Protein: CASSLTSGGPYEQYF. This chain connects TRBV28 to TRBJ2-7; 11 bases line up with TRBD2. Germline CDR1 and CDR2: MDHEN and SYDVKM. V trimming: 2 bases; J trimming: 2 bases; junction bases outside the gene matches: 2. The CDR3 sequence is 15 residues long.

The chain has TRBV6-1 and TRBJ1-2; 9 positions agree with TRBD1. Unmatched junction bases numbered 7, after V lost 3 bases and J lost 5 bases. This CDR3 spans 15 amino acids. Germline lookup yields CDR1 MNHNS and CDR2 SASEGT. For the CDR3, the DNA is TGTGCCAGCAGTGATGATACAGGGGGCGCATATGGCTACACCTTC. Residues: CASSDDTGGAYGYTF.

Here the CDR3 DNA reads TGTGCTAGTGGTTTCGGGACAGGAAGGGAGCAGTACTTC. Translated: CASGFGTGREQYF. V and J are TRBV12-5 and TRBJ2-7, with 8 bases matching TRBD1. The CDR3 has 13 residues. The germline gives CDR1 LGHNT, CDR2 FRNRAP. Trimming removed 3 bases from V and 7 bases from J; junction bases left unmatched: 5.

This clone showed up just a few times. V is TRBV6-1 and J is TRBJ1-2; the D is unclear. The CDR3 spans 10 residues. V lost 3 bases to trimming and J lost 6 bases, with 2 bases between them. Per germline, CDR1 MNHNS and CDR2 SASEGT. CDR3 region: CASSDNGYTF. CDR3 nucleotides: TGTGCCAGCAGTGACAATGGCTACACCTTC.

The J gene is TRBJ2-5, the V gene TRBV11-3, with D possibly matching TRBD2 (5 bases). The CDR3 spans 14 residues. V gave up 0 bases and J gave up 5 bases, with 10 bases separating them. Germline V gene data show CDR1 as SGHNT and CDR2 as YENEEA. The CDR3 loop reads CASSLESGEETQYF. Written as DNA, the CDR3 is TGTGCCAGCAGCTTAGAGTCCGGGGAGGAGACCCAGTACTTC.

The chain has TRBV7-6 and TRBJ1-5; TRBD1 matches at 7 bases. V was pared by 0 bases and J by 6 bases, with 14 bases of the junction left unmatched. The CDR3 runs to 18 residues. Germline CDR1 and CDR2: SGHVS and FNYEAQ. CDR3 amino acids: CASSLASMDRQGSQPQHF. CDR3 nucleotides: TGTGCCAGCAGCTTAGCGTCTATGGATAGACAGGGCAGTCAGCCCCAGCATTTT. Complete variable domain (other parts from reference TRBV7-6 and TRBJ1-5): GAGVSQSPRYKVTKRGQDVALRCDPISGHVSLYWYRQALGQGPEFLTYFNYEAQQDKSGLPNDRFSAERPEGSISTLTIQRTEQRDSAMYRCASSLASMDRQGSQPQHFGDGTRLSIL.

The rearrangement uses TRBV27 and TRBJ1-5; 11 bases fit TRBD1. The CDR3 runs to 15 residues. The V segment lost 3 bases and the J segment 8 bases; nucleotides outside the gene matches: 6. CDR1 is MNHEY, CDR2 SMNVEV, per germline (reference sequence). CDR3 coding DNA: TGTGCCAGCAGTTTCCGGACAGGGGGCTGGGAGCCCCAGCATTTT. This gives the protein CASSFRTGGWEPQHF.

This sequence joins TRBV29-1 and TRBJ2-7; D may be TRBD1 (6 bases). The CDR3 is 11 amino acids. Trimming shortened V by 7 bases and J by 3 bases, and 10 bases separated the two germline ends. Germline CDR1 SQVTM, CDR2 ANQGSEA. The CDR3 nucleotides are TGCAGCGCTCGGACAGTCTACGAGCAGTACTTC. This codes for CSARTVYEQYF.

V and J are TRBV28 and TRBJ1-2, with D perhaps TRBD1 (6 bases). The CDR3 extends over 12 amino acids. V lost 11 bases and J lost 4, with 14 bases in between. In germline, CDR1 is MDHEN, CDR2 SYDVKM. DNA for the CDR3: TGTGCCGGGGGTGACAGGAGCTATGGCTACACCTTC. Translating it yields CAGGDRSYGYTF.

CDR3 sequence reads: CASSLLGLANVFGEQFF. The CDR3 nucleotides are TGTGCCAGCAGTTTATTGGGACTAGCCAATGTATTTGGTGAGCAGTTCTTC. The chain carries TRBV27 and TRBJ2-1, with 9 positions matching TRBD2. The germline gives CDR1 MNHEY, CDR2 SMNVEV (reference sequence). This CDR3 is built from 17 residues. With 1 base clipped from V and 9 bases from J, the junction kept 13 bases outside the gene matches.

This chain uses TRBV4-3 with TRBJ1-4; D gene unclear. The CDR3 is made up of 16 amino acids. V lost 4 bases and J lost 7, with 19 bases in between. CDR1 is LGHNA, CDR2 YSLEER, per germline. The CDR3, as DNA: TGCGCCAGCAGCCGATTAACTGCGGAGAGTTCTGAAAAACTGTTTTTT. It encodes CASSRLTAESSEKLFF.

The chain couples TRBV2 to TRBJ1-1; a possible D gene is TRBD1 (5 bases). Trimming stripped 10 bases from V and 13 bases from J, with 31 bases between. The CDR3 runs 15 residues. Germline CDR1 and CDR2: SNHLY and FYNNEI. The CDR3 region is CATNRLPVEAQGVFF. The CDR3 DNA reads TGTGCCACCAACCGGTTGCCTGTAGAGGCTCAAGGGGTTTTCTTT.

This rearrangement joins TRBV2 to TRBJ2-7; 8 bases agree with TRBD2. Germline CDR1 reads SNHLY; CDR2 reads FYNNEI. This CDR3 spans 14 amino acids. Germline trimming cut 7 bases from V and 2 bases from J; bases unmatched to any gene: 7. The CDR3 DNA reads TGTGCCAGCACCCAGGGGACTAGAACCTACGAGCAGTACTTC. Translated, it gives CASTQGTRTYEQYF.

This clone was picked up one time. The chain links TRBV27 to TRBJ1-1; D perhaps matches TRBD1 (5 bases). This CDR3 has 16 amino acids. V lost 2 bases, J lost 2 bases, and 15 bases lay in between. Germline loops: CDR1 MNHEY, CDR2 SMNVEV (reference sequence). The CDR3, as DNA: TGTGCCAGCAGTTTAAGAAATGGGGCGGTAAACACTGAAGCTTTCTTT. As protein: CASSLRNGAVNTEAFF.

As concerns this clone: The sample has other DNA sequences that encode this CDR3 too. The chain couples TRBV7-8 to TRBJ1-5, with D maybe TRBD1 (6 bases). The germline V and J ends were trimmed by 4 bases and 0 bases, with 16 bases remaining between them. The germline gives CDR1 SGHVS, CDR2 FQNEAQ. This CDR3 spans 17 amino acids. The CDR3 loop reads CASSSLDRFYSNQPQHF. The CDR3 DNA is TGTGCCAGCAGCTCTTTGGACAGATTCTATAGCAATCAGCCCCAGCATTTT. The variable domain in full, completed from reference TRBV7-8 and TRBJ1-5, reads GAGVSQSPRYKVAKRGQDVALRCDPISGHVSLFWYQQALGQGPEFLTYFQNEAQLDKSGLPSDRFFAERPEGSVSTLKIQRTQQEDSAVYLCASSSLDRFYSNQPQHFGDGTRLSIL.